This T cell receptor beta chain stems from a study of blood T cell repertoires in COVID-19. Across the study: Both acute and convalescent COVID-19 samples were obtained from the United States, Italy and Spain. The cDNA or gDNA used as material had been derived from T cells, B-cell-depleted T cells, or PBMCs.

Authors' data handling: Reference gene primer amplification in the assay estimated nucleated cell counts. Profiling relied on immunoSEQ multiplex PCR, and the TCRdb table lists in-frame clones only, not all of them. That table furnishes V, J and clone size, whereas the DNA furnished D and trimming. The data hold under 300,000 clones, with about 88% observed a single time. Germline values: CDR1 MNHEY, CDR2 SVGAGI. V was shortened by 6 bases and J by 0 bases, with 12 bases between the two germline ends. The CDR3 has 16 residues. This TCR was recovered from a woman aged 40 to 55 who had recovered from COVID-19. The V call is TRBV6-5, the J call TRBJ2-6, with D possibly matching TRBD1 (5 bases). The sample comprised peripheral blood. CDR3 amino acids: CASSYRQNSGANVLTF. The CDR3 DNA reads as TGTGCCAGCAGCTACCGACAGAACTCTGGGGCCAACGTCCTGACTTTC.